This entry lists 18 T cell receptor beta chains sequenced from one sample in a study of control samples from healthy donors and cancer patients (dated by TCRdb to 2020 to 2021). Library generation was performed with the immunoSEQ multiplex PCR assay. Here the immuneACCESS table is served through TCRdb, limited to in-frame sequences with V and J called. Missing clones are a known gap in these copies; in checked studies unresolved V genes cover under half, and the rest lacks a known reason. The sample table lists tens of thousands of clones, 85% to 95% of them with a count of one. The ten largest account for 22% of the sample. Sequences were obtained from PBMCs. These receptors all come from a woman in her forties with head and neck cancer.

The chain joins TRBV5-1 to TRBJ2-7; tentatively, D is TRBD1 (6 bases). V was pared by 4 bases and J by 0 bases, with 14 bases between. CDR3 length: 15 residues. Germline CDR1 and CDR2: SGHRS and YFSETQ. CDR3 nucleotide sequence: TGCGCCAGCAGCACCAACAGGGCCAACTCCTACGAGCAGTACTTC. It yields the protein CASSTNRANSYEQYF. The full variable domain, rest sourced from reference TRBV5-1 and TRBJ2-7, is KAGVTQTPRYLIKTRGQQVTLSCSPISGHRSVSWYQQTPGQGLQFLFEYFSETQRNKGNFPGRFSGRQFSNSRSEMNVSTLELGDSALYLCASSTNRANSYEQYFGPGTRLTVT.

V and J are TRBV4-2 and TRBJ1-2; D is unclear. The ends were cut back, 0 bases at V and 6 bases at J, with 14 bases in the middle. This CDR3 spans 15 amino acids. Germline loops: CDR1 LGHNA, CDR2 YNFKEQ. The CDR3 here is CASSQESREGDGYTF. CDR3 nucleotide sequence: TGTGCCAGCAGCCAAGAATCCCGGGAGGGTGATGGCTACACCTTC.

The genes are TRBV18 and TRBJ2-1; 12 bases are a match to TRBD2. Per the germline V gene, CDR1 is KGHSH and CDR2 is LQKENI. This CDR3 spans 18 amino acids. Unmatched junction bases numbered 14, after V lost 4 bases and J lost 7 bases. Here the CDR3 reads CASSQFPQTSGSGNEQFF. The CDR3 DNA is TGTGCCAGCTCACAGTTCCCTCAGACTAGCGGGAGTGGTAATGAGCAGTTCTTC.

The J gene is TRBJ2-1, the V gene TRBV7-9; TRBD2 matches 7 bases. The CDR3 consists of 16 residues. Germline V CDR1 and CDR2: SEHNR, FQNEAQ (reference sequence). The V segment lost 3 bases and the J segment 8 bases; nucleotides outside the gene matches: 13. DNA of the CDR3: TGTGCCAGCAGCTTTCTTACCGGGACTAACTTCGATGAGCAGTTCTTC. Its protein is CASSFLTGTNFDEQFF.

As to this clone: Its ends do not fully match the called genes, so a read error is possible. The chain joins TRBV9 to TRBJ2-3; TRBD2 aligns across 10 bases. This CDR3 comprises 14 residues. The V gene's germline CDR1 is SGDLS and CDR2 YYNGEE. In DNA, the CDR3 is TGTGCCAGCAGTGTAGCGGGGGGCGCAGATACGCAGTATTTT. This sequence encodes CASSVAGGADTQYF. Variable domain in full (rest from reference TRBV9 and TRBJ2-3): DSGVTQTPKHLITATGQRVTLRCSPRSGDLSVYWYQQSLDQGLQFLIQYYNGEERAKGNILERFSAQQFPDLHSELNLSSLELGDSALYFCASSVAGGADTQYFGPGTRLTVL.

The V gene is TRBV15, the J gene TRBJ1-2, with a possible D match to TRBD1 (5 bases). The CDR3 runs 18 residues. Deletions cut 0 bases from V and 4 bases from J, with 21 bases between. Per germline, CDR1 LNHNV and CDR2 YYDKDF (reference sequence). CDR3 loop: CATSRDPPGEKTFYGYTF. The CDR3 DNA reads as TGTGCCACCAGCAGAGATCCGCCGGGGGAAAAAACATTCTATGGCTACACCTTC.

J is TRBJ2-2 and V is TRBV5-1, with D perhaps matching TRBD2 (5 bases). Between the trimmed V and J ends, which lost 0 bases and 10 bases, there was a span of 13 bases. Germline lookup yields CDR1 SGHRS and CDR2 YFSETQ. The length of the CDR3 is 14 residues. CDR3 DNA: TGCGCCAGCAGCTTGGATGGGAGATTGGAGGAGCTGTTTTTT. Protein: CASSLDGRLEELFF.

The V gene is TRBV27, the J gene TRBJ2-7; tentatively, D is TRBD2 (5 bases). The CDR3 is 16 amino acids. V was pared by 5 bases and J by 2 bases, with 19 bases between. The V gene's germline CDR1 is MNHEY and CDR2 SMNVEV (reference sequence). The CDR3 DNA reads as TGTGCCAGCAGTGTCATGGTGCTACGGGATACCTACGAGCAGTACTTC. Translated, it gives CASSVMVLRDTYEQYF.

The CDR3 sequence: CASSEDSLANQPQHF. The CDR3 DNA reads as TGTGCCAGCAGTGAAGACAGCCTAGCCAATCAGCCCCAGCATTTT. The gene calls are TRBV6-1 and TRBJ1-5; the D is unclear. Germline V CDR1 and CDR2: MNHNS, SASEGT. The V end was cut by 1 base, the J end by 3 bases, with 10 bases between. This CDR3 is 15 amino acids long.

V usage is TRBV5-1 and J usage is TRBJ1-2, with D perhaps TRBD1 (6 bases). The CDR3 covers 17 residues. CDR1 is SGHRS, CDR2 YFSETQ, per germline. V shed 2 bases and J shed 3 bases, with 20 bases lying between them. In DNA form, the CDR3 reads TGCGCCAGCAGCTTTGGACGGGGGCTGGAGGAGGACTATGGCTACACCTTC. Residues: CASSFGRGLEEDYGYTF.

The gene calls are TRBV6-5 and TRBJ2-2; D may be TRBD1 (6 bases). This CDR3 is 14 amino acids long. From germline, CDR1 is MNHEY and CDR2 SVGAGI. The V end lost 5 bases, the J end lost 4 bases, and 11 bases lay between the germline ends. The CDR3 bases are TGTGCCAGCAGTCGGGACACCTCCACCGGGGAGCTGTTTTTT. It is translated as CASSRDTSTGELFF.

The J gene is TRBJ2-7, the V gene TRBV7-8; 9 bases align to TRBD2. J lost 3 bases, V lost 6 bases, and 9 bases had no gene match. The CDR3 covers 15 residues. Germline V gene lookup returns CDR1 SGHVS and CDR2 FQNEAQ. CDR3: CASSFIAGAIYEQYF. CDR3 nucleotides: TGTGCCAGCAGTTTTATAGCGGGAGCCATCTACGAGCAGTACTTC. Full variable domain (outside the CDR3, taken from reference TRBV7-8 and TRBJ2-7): GAGVSQSPRYKVAKRGQDVALRCDPISGHVSLFWYQQALGQGPEFLTYFQNEAQLDKSGLPSDRFFAERPEGSVSTLKIQRTQQEDSAVYLCASSFIAGAIYEQYFGPGTRLTVT.

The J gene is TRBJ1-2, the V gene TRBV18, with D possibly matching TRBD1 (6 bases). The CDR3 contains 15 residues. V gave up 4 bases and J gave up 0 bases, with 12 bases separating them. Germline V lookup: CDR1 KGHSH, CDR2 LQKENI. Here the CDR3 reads CASSRGQQANYGYTF. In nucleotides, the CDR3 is TGTGCCAGCTCACGAGGACAGCAAGCTAACTATGGCTACACCTTC.

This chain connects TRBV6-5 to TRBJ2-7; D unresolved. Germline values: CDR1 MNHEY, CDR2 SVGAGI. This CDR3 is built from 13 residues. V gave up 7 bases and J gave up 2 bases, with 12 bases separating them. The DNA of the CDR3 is TGTGCCAGCATCCGGACCGACCCCTACGAGCAGTACTTC. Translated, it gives CASIRTDPYEQYF.

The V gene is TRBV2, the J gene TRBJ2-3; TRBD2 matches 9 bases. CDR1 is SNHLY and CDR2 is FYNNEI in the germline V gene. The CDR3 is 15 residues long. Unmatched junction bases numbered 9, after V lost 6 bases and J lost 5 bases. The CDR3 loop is CASRALAGRGDTQYF. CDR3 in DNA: TGTGCCAGCAGAGCCCTAGCGGGGCGGGGAGATACGCAGTATTTT.

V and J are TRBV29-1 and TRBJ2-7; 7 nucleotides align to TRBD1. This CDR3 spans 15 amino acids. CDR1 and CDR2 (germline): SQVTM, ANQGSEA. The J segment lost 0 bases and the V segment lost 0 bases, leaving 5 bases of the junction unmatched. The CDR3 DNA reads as TGCAGCGTTGAAGATCCGACAGGGATCTCCTACGAGCAGTACTTC. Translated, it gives CSVEDPTGISYEQYF.

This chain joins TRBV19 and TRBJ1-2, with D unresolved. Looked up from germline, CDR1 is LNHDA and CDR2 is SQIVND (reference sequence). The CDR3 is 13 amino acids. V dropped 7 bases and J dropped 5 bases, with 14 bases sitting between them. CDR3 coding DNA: TGTGCCAGTAAGAACCGAGCCGCTTATGGCTACACCTTC. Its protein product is CASKNRAAYGYTF. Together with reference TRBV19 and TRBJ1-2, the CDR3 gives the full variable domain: DGGITQSPKYLFRKEGQNVTLSCEQNLNHDAMYWYRQDPGQGLRLIYYSQIVNDFQKGDIAEGYSVSREKKESFPLTVTSAQKNPTAFYLCASKNRAAYGYTFGSGTRLTVV.

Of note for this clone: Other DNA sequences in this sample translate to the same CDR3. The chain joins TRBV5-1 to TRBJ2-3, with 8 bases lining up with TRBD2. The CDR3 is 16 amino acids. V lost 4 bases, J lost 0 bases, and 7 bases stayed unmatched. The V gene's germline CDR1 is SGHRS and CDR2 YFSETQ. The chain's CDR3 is CASSPGLAVSTDTQYF. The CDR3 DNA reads TGCGCCAGCAGCCCCGGACTAGCAGTTAGCACAGATACGCAGTATTTT.